This TCR beta chain was sequenced for a study of monozygotic twins with inflammatory bowel disease. Study-level points and caveats: Researchers report that IBD patients shared fewer clonotypes with others than healthy twins, especially amid disease activity.

Concerning this clonotype: The antigen remains unidentified.

UMIs bearing a 6-nucleotide sample barcode were added through template switching. TCRdb reprocessed the 5' RACE reads, keeping one entry per CDR3 protein, no DNA. There are some 300,000 distinct CDR3 sequences in the sample, with 5.6% held by the top ten. The clonotype originates from a human donor with ulcerative colitis or Crohn's disease, or a healthy co-twin of an affected twin (not recorded which). Sequencing input: blood.

The chain's CDR3 is CASSEPGELFF. The chain has TRBV25-1 and TRBJ2-2. CDR1 is MGHDK, CDR2 SYGVNS, per germline. The CDR3 is made up of 11 amino acids. The whole variable domain, remainder taken from reference TRBV25-1 and TRBJ2-2, is EADIYQTPRYLVIGTGKKITLECSQTMGHDKMYWYQQDPGMELHLIHYSYGVNSTEKGDLSSESTVSRIRTEHFPLTLESARPSHTSQYLCASSEPGELFFGEGSRLTVL.